This T cell receptor (beta chain) was recorded in a study of blood T cell repertoires in COVID-19. Overall study: COVID-19 samples, acute and convalescent, were from the United States, Italy and Spain. Nucleic acid was either cDNA or gDNA, and it came from T cells, B-cell-depleted T cells, or PBMCs.

CDR1 is SGHTA and CDR2 is FQGNSA in the germline V gene. J lost 4 bases, V lost 2 bases, and 10 bases had no gene match. The CDR3 runs to 17 residues. In the authors' workflow: Estimates of nucleated cell counts were drawn from the amplification of reference gene primers. Generated by immunoSEQ multiplex PCR, the TCRdb table keeps only in-frame clones and is missing some. The DNA gave D and trimming, while V, J and clone size come from that table. The sample carries 410,000 or so clones, just over 85% recorded once. This sequence was found in a woman aged 25-40 years with active or convalescent COVID-19. The sample was peripheral blood. This sequence joins TRBV7-2 and TRBJ2-3, with 9 positions matching TRBD2. In DNA, the CDR3 is TGTGCCAGCAGCTTACCTCCAATAGCGGGAGACCCAGATACGCAGTATTTT. Translation gives CASSLPPIAGDPDTQYF.